This T cell receptor (beta chain) was observed in a study of cytomegalovirus exposure and HLA in healthy donors. The overall study: The study placed approximately 78% of its 350 to 400 genotyped donors in the Caucasian-associated ancestry cluster.

On this clone: Antigen unknown.

Germline CDR1 and CDR2: LNHDA and SQIVND (reference sequence). The germline V and J ends were trimmed by 6 bases and 3 bases, with 18 bases remaining between them. The CDR3 is made up of 15 amino acids. PCR involved 60 Vbeta and 13 Jbeta primers. TCRdb's copy holds only in-frame clones and misses some; the assay was immunoSEQ multiplex PCR. The sample holds 30,000 to 40,000 clones; around 70% are singletons and the top ten take roughly a tenth. Notes on the study in general: The investigators catalogued 150 to 200 TCR beta chains as cytomegalovirus-associated. Reportedly, fewer N-insertions than the roughly 700-donor mean appeared in an Asian-associated ancestry cluster in a later analysis. TCR beta chains associated with HLA were, in a later analysis, more clonally expanded than equally common others.

This clonotype was sampled from a man in his forties in good health and CMV-seropositive. The source material was PBMCs. The rearrangement joins TRBV19 to TRBJ2-7; perhaps TRBD2 as D (6 bases). The CDR3 here is CASSPGLRSGYEQYF. CDR3 DNA: TGTGCCAGTAGCCCGGGACTCAGGTCTGGCTACGAGCAGTACTTC.